The T cell receptor (beta chain) described here comes from a study of blood T cells in healthy people across ages. General study points: Possibly, changes in expanded clonotypes were confounded because donor CMV status was unknown.

Alongside a J-beta primer mix, a sample-barcoded 5' primer served in a second PCR lasting about 6 to 11 cycles. Unique molecular identifiers of 12 random nucleotides labeled each cDNA. TCRdb re-derived calls from the 5' RACE reads in MiXCR, one entry per CDR3 protein. Of about 800,000 distinct CDR3 sequences in the sample, 46% were seen once. This clonotype is medium-sized within its sample. The antigen remains unidentified. Donation came from healthy Caucasian individuals in Russia who were aged roughly 6 to 100. Total RNA was extracted at no less than 5.5 micrograms per sample. This TCR was recovered from a man older than 75 in good health. The specimen sequenced was blood.

Written as DNA, the CDR3 is TGTGCCAGCAGCTTAAGTAAGCGGGAGCGCTCCTACGAGCAGTACTTC. It is translated as CASSLSKRERSYEQYF. This chain connects TRBV7-6 to TRBJ2-7; 8 bases are a match to TRBD2. The V gene's germline CDR1 is SGHVS and CDR2 FNYEAQ. The ends lost 2 bases at V and 0 bases at J; junction bases unmatched: 6. The CDR3 is 16 residues long.